This TCR beta chain was obtained from a study of T cells after yellow fever vaccination. In the study overall: Where fractions had low cell numbers, libraries were prepared from them with the SMART-Seq v4 Ultra Low Input RNA kit.

TCRdb itself ran the 5' RACE reads through MiXCR, one entry per CDR3 protein. Among about 52,000 distinct CDR3 sequences, approximately 6.6% were seen once, and the ten largest hold 20% to 25%. The V and J ends lost 4 bases and 4 bases, in that order; junction bases with no gene match: 5. The CDR3 has 14 residues. The source material was CD8+ T cells not binding an NS4B(214-222) dextramer, sorted from PBMCs, sampled around 45 days after the first yellow fever vaccination. The clonotype originates from a man between 18 and 29 years old who received the YFV17D yellow fever vaccine. The chain has TRBV12-3 or TRBV12-4 and TRBJ2-3; 7 nucleotides match TRBD2. CDR3: CASSWGGPPDTQYF. DNA of the CDR3: TGTGCCAGCAGTTGGGGGGGACCCCCAGATACGCAGTATTTT.